What follows describes a single TCR beta chain. The data stem from a study of blood T cell repertoires in COVID-19. About the study: Acute-phase and convalescent COVID-19 samples originated in the United States, Italy and Spain.

The CDR3 has 14 amino acids. The ends were cut back, 6 bases at V and 0 bases at J, with 11 bases in the middle. CDR1 MNHEY and CDR2 SVGAGI come from the germline V gene. Clones were read by immunoSEQ multiplex PCR, and TCRdb kept only the in-frame ones, dropping some. Of fewer than 350,000 clones in the sample, roughly 90% were seen once. This sequence was found in a woman aged 55-69 years with COVID-19, enrolled during active disease. The chain has TRBV6-5 and TRBJ1-2; D might be TRBD1 (5 bases). Sequenced: peripheral blood. The CDR3 reads CASRYSTANYGYTF. The CDR3 nucleotides are TGTGCCAGCAGATATTCGACAGCTAACTATGGCTACACCTTC.